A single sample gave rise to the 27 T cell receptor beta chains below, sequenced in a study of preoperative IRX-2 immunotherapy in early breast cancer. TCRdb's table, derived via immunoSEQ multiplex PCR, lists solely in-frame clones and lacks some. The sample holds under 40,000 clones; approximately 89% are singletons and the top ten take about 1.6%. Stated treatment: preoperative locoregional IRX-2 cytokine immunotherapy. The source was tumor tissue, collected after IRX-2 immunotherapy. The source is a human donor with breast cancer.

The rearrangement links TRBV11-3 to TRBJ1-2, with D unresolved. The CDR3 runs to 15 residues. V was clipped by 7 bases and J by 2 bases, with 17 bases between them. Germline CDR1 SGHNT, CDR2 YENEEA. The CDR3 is CASNAKGVGNYGYTF. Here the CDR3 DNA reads TGTGCCAGCAACGCAAAGGGCGTGGGGAACTATGGCTACACCTTC.

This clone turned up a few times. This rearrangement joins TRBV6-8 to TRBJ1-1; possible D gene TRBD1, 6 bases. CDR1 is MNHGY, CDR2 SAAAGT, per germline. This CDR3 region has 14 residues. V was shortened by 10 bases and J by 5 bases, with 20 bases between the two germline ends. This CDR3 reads CAIRKGQGRTEAFF. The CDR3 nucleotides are TGTGCCATCAGAAAGGGGCAGGGGAGGACTGAAGCTTTCTTT.

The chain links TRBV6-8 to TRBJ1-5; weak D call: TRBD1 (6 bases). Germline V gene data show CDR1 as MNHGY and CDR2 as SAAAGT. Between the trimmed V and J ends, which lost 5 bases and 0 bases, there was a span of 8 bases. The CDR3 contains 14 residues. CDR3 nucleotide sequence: TGTGCCAGCAGTGGACAGAATAGCAATCAGCCCCAGCATTTT. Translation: CASSGQNSNQPQHF.

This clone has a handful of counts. CDR3 in DNA: TGTGCCAGCAGTTTCTCTGGGACAGGGAGAAATCAGCCCCAGCATTTT. It translates to CASSFSGTGRNQPQHF. The genes are TRBV11-3 and TRBJ1-5; 9 positions match TRBD1. The CDR3 runs to 16 residues. CDR1 is SGHNT, CDR2 YENEEA, per germline. J gave up 4 bases and V 6 bases, and 10 bases lay outside the gene matches. Drawing the rest from reference TRBV11-3 and TRBJ1-5, the complete variable domain is EAGVVQSPRYKIIEKKQPVAFWCNPISGHNTLYWYLQNLGQGPELLIRYENEEAVDDSQLPKDRFSAERLKGVDSTLKIQPAELGDSAVYLCASSFSGTGRNQPQHFGDGTRLSIL.

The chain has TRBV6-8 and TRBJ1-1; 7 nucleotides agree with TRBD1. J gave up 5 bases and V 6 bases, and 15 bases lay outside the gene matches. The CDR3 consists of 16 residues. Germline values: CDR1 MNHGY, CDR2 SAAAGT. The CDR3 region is CASRPPRDRAVTEAFF. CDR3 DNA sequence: TGTGCCAGCAGGCCCCCTCGTGACAGGGCAGTAACTGAAGCTTTCTTT.

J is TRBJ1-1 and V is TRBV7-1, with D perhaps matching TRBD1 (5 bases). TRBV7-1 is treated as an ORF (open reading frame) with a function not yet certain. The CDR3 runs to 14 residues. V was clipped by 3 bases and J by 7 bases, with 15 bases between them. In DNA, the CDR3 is TGTGCCAGCAGCTCCCAAGACGGGGCTCGTGAAGCTTTCTTT. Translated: CASSSQDGAREAFF.

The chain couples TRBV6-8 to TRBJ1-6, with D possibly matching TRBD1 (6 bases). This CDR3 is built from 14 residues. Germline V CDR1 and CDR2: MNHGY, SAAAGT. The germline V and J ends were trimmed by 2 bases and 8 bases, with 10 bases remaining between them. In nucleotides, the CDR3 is TGTGCCAGCAGTTACCGGGACACCGATTCACCCCTCCACTTT. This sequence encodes CASSYRDTDSPLHF.

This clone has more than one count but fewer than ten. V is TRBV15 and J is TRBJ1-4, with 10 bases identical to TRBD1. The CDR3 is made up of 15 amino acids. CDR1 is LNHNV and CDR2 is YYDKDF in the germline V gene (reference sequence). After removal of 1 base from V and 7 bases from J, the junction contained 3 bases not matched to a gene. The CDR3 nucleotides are TGTGCCACCAGCAGAGCGGGACAGGGGACTGAAAAACTGTTTTTT. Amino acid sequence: CATSRAGQGTEKLFF.

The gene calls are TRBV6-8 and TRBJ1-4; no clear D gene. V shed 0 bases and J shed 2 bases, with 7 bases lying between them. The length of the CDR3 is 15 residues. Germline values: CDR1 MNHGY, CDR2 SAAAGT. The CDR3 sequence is CASSYSMVTNEKLFF. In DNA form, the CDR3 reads TGTGCCAGCAGTTACTCGATGGTTACTAATGAAAAACTGTTTTTT.

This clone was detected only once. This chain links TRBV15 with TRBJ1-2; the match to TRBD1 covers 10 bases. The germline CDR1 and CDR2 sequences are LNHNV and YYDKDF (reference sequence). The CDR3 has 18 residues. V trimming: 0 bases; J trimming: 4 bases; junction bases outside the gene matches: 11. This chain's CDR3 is CATSRDFWGTGDTYGYTF. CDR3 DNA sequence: TGTGCCACCAGCAGAGATTTTTGGGGGACAGGGGATACCTATGGCTACACCTTC.

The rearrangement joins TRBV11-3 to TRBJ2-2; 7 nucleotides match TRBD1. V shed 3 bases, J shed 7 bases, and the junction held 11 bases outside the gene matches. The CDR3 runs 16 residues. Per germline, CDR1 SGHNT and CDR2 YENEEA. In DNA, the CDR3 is TGTGCCAGCAGCTTCCACTACTTACAGGGGAGCGGGGAGCTGTTTTTT. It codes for CASSFHYLQGSGELFF.

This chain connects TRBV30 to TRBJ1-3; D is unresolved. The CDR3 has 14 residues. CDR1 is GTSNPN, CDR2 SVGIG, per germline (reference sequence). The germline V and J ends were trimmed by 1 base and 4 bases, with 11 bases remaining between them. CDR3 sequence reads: CAWSEGSPGNTIYF. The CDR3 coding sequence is TGTGCCTGGAGTGAGGGCAGCCCGGGAAACACCATATATTTT.

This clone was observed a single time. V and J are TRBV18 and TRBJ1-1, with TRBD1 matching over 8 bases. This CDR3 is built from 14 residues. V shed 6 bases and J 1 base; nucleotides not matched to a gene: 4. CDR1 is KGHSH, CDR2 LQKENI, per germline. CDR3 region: CASSRDRKNTEAFF. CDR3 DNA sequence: TGTGCCAGCTCCCGGGACAGGAAGAACACTGAAGCTTTCTTT.

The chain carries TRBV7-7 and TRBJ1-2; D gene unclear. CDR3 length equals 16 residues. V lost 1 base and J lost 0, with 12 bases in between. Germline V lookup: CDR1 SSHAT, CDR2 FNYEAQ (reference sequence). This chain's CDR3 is CASSLEQTLANYGYTF. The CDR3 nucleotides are TGTGCCAGCAGCTTAGAACAGACCTTAGCTAACTATGGCTACACCTTC.

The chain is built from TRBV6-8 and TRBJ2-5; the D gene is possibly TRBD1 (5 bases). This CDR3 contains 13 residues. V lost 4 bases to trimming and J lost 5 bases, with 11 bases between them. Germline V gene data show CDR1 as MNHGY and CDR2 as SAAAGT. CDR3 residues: CASSSGAGETQYF. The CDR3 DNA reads TGTGCCAGCAGTTCTGGAGCAGGGGAGACCCAGTACTTC.

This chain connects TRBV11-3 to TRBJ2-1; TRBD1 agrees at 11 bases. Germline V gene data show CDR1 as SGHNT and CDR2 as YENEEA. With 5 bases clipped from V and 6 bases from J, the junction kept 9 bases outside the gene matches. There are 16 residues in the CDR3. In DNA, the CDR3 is TGTGCCAGCAGCGGATGGGACAGGGGGGGATTCAATGAGCAGTTCTTC. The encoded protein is CASSGWDRGGFNEQFF.

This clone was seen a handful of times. In nucleotides, the CDR3 is TGTGCCAGCCGCCTTGGACTGGGGTACCAAGAGACCCAGTACTTC. Its protein product is CASRLGLGYQETQYF. J is TRBJ2-5 and V is TRBV6-8; D perhaps matches TRBD2 (5 bases). Germline CDR1 MNHGY, CDR2 SAAAGT. V was shortened by 8 bases and J by 0 bases, with 16 bases between the two germline ends. The CDR3 has 15 amino acids.

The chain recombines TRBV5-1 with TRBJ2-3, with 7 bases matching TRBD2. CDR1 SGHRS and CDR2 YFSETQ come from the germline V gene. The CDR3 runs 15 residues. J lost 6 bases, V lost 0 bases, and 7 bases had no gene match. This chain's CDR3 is CASSLVGGGPDTQYF. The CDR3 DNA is TGCGCCAGCAGCTTGGTTGGCGGGGGACCGGATACGCAGTATTTT.

CDR3 DNA: TGTGCCTTAGACAATGATTATTCACCCCTCCACTTT. Translating it yields CALDNDYSPLHF. The chain employs TRBV30 and TRBJ1-6; D remains unclear. Germline V gives CDR1 GTSNPN, CDR2 SVGIG (reference sequence). The CDR3 covers 12 residues. Trimming cost V 7 bases and J 8 bases, with 12 bases left between them.

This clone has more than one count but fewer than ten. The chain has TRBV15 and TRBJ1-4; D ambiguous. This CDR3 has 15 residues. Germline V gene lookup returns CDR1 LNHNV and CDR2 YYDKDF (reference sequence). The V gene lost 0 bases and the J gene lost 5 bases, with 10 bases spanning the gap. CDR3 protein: CATSRDPGRNEKLFF. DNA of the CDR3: TGTGCCACCAGCAGAGACCCCGGGCGCAATGAAAAACTGTTTTTT.

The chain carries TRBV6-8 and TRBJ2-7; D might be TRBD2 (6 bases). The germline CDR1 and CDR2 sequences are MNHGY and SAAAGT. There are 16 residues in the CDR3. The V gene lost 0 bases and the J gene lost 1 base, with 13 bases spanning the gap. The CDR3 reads CASSYSSGGISYEQYF. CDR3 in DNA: TGTGCCAGCAGTTACTCGTCTGGAGGGATATCCTACGAGCAGTACTTC.

CDR3 loop: CASSQISPGQGGYGYTF. The CDR3 coding sequence is TGTGCCAGCAGCCAAATCTCACCGGGACAGGGGGGGTATGGCTACACCTTC. This chain links TRBV11-3 with TRBJ1-2; 11 bases line up with TRBD1. The junction had 13 bases not matched to a gene; V was cut back by 5 bases and J by 5 bases. There are 17 residues in the CDR3. The V gene's germline CDR1 is SGHNT and CDR2 YENEEA.

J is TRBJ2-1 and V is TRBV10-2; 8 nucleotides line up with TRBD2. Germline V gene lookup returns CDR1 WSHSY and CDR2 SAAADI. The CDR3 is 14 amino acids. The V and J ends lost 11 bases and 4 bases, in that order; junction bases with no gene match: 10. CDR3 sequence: CAGGFSGGYNEQFF. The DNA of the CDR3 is TGCGCCGGCGGATTCAGCGGGGGATACAATGAGCAGTTCTTC.

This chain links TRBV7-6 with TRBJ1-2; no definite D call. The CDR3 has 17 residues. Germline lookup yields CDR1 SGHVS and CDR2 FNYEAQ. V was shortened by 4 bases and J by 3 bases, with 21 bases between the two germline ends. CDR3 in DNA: TGTGCCAGCAGCTCACCGGACGACGGACGGGGTCACTATGGCTACACCTTC. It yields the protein CASSSPDDGRGHYGYTF.

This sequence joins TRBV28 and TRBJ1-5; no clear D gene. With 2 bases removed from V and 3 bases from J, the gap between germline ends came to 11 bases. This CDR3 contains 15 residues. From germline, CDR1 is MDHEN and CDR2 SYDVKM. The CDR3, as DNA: TGTGCCAGCAGTTTACGAGGAAGGGTCAATCAGCCCCAGCATTTT. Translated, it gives CASSLRGRVNQPQHF. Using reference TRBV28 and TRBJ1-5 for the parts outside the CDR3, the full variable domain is DVKVTQSSRYLVKRTGEKVFLECVQDMDHENMFWYRQDPGLGLRLIYFSYDVKMKEKGDIPEGYSVSREKKERFSLILESASTNQTSMYLCASSLRGRVNQPQHFGDGTRLSIL.

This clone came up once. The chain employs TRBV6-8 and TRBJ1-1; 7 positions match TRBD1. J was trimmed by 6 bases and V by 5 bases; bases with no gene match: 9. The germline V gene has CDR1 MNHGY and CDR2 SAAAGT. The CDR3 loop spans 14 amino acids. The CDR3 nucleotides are TGTGCCAGCAGTCCACAGGGGCTCAAACCTGAAGCTTTCTTT. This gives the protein CASSPQGLKPEAFF.

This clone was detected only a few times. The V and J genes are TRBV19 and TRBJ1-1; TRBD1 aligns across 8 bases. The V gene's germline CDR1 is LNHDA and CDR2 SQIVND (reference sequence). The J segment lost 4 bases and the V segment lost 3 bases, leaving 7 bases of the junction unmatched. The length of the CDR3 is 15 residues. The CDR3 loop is CASSIGKQGATEAFF. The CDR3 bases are TGTGCCAGTAGTATCGGTAAGCAGGGGGCCACTGAAGCTTTCTTT.